A single T cell receptor beta chain is shown here with its context. Other DNA sequences from this sample encode an identical CDR3 as well. This specimen belongs to a study of blood T cell repertoires in COVID-19. Study-level information: Sample material is recorded as cDNA or gDNA derived from T cells, B-cell-depleted T cells, or PBMCs.

Under the authors' procedure: Amplification of reference gene primers provided the estimated nucleated cell counts. TCRdb's copy holds only in-frame clones and misses some; the assay was immunoSEQ multiplex PCR. That table furnishes V, J and clone size, whereas the DNA furnished D and trimming. Among some 230,000 clones listed, roughly 88% were seen once. Per the germline V gene, CDR1 is SGHRS and CDR2 is YFSETQ. CDR3 length: 17 residues. V trimming: 4 bases; J trimming: 1 base; junction bases outside the gene matches: 4. Sequences were obtained from peripheral blood. V is TRBV5-1 and J is TRBJ2-5; 16 bases align to TRBD2. The source of this sequence is a man aged 25 to 40 who had recovered from COVID-19. The CDR3 spells CASSTGTSGGAQETQYF. CDR3 sequence (DNA): TGCGCCAGCAGCACTGGGACTAGCGGGGGGGCCCAAGAGACCCAGTACTTC.